Listed below are T cell receptor beta chains from one sample, sequenced in a study of T-cell reconstitution after alpha-beta-depleted transplantation in children. MiXCR was run by TCRdb on the PCR reads, yielding one entry per CDR3 protein. The sample lists roughly 500,000 distinct CDR3 sequences; around a third were seen once. The starting material was PBMCs from the stem cell graft donor, obtained from the stem cell graft. These receptors originate from a human donor who donated a stem cell graft to a child with aplastic anemia. CDR3s include the opening cysteine and the closing phenylalanine or tryptophan. The D gene is left open where the match is weak. Some rows have no size entry. The others give once, few or many, or a class for an expanded clone.

d_gene | j_gene | abundance | v_gene | CDR3aa | CDR3nt
NA | TRBJ2-1 | NA | TRBV20-1 | CSASSGPPYNEQFF | TGCAGTGCTAGCAGCGGGCCCCCCTACAATGAGCAGTTCTTC
NA | TRBJ1-5 | NA | TRBV28 | CASSLDGTTNQPQHF | TGTGCCAGCAGTTTAGACGGGACAACCAATCAGCCCCAGCATTTT
NA | TRBJ2-2 | NA | TRBV7-2 | CASRLPSGTGELFF | TGTGCCAGCCGTTTGCCCTCGGGCACCGGGGAGCTGTTTTTT
NA | TRBJ2-5 | NA | TRBV5-1 | CASSRQRQETQYF | TGCGCCAGCAGCCGACAGCGTCAAGAGACCCAGTACTTC
TRBD2 | TRBJ2-1 | NA | TRBV20-1 | CSARETSGSGNEQFF | TGCAGTGCTAGAGAGACTAGCGGGAGCGGGAATGAGCAGTTCTTC
NA | TRBJ1-1 | NA | TRBV4-3 | CASSQGSARQGEAFF | TGCGCCAGCAGCCAAGGGTCCGCTCGTCAGGGGGAAGCTTTCTTT
NA | TRBJ1-3 | NA | TRBV10-3 | CAISEGPGTPGNTIYF | TGTGCCATCAGTGAGGGACCAGGGACCCCTGGAAACACCATATATTTT
NA | TRBJ2-7 | NA | TRBV6-2/TRBV6-3 | CASSHSPEQYF | TGTGCCAGCAGTCACTCCCCCGAGCAGTACTTC
NA | TRBJ2-7 | NA | TRBV12-3/TRBV12-4 | CASSFPRDRYEQYF | TGTGCCAGCAGTTTCCCCCGGGACCGATACGAGCAGTACTTC
NA | TRBJ1-5 | NA | TRBV11-2 | CASSSTGINQPQHF | TGTGCCAGCAGCTCCACAGGGATCAATCAGCCCCAGCATTTT
NA | TRBJ1-2 | NA | TRBV6-1 | CASRGEDKNYGYTF | TGTGCCAGCAGGGGAGAGGACAAGAACTATGGCTACACCTTC
TRBD2 | TRBJ2-5 | few | TRBV7-2 | CASSSSSGTQETQYF | TGTGCCAGCAGCTCATCTAGCGGGACTCAAGAGACCCAGTACTTC
NA | TRBJ1-1 | NA | TRBV24-1 | CASSSGTNTEAFF | TGTGCCTCCTCCTCGGGGACGAACACTGAAGCTTTCTTT
NA | TRBJ2-1 | few | TRBV29-1 | CSATGNYNEQFF | TGCAGCGCTACGGGCAACTACAATGAGCAGTTCTTC
NA | TRBJ2-3 | few | TRBV29-1 | CSVSPGVDTQYF | TGCAGCGTTTCCCCAGGGGTAGATACGCAGTATTTT
NA | TRBJ2-3 | NA | TRBV28 | CASRFTTSTDTQYF | TGTGCCAGCAGGTTTACGACTAGCACAGATACGCAGTATTTT
NA | TRBJ2-1 | few | TRBV4-1 | CASSHPGGDEQFF | TGCGCCAGCAGCCACCCCGGTGGGGATGAGCAGTTCTTC
TRBD1 | TRBJ1-6 | few | TRBV6-1 | CASRPGQGYNSPLHF | TGTGCCAGCAGGCCTGGACAGGGGTACAATTCACCCCTCCACTTT
TRBD1 | TRBJ1-2 | NA | TRBV6-1 | CASSMGQEAGYTF | TGTGCCAGCAGTATGGGACAGGAGGCTGGCTACACCTTC
NA | TRBJ2-7 | NA | TRBV5-5 | CASSLLSPGAEQYF | TGTGCCAGCAGCTTGCTCAGCCCCGGAGCCGAGCAGTACTTC
TRBD2 | TRBJ2-3 | few | TRBV4-3 | CASSPGGGLAGVTDTQYF | TGCGCCAGCAGCCCTGGAGGTGGACTAGCGGGAGTCACAGATACGCAGTATTTT
TRBD2 | TRBJ2-1 | NA | TRBV27 | CASSLGTSVEQFF | TGTGCCAGCAGTTTAGGGACTAGCGTTGAGCAGTTCTTC
TRBD2 | TRBJ2-1 | few | TRBV19 | CASRDAPGLAGGPQFF | TGTGCCAGTAGAGATGCCCCGGGACTAGCGGGAGGGCCTCAGTTCTTC
NA | TRBJ2-1 | NA | TRBV18 | CASSRGTINEQFF | TGTGCCAGCTCACGAGGGACAATCAATGAGCAGTTCTTC
NA | TRBJ1-4 | few | TRBV9 | CASSGRDEHEKLFF | TGTGCCAGCAGCGGCCGGGACGAACATGAAAAACTGTTTTTT
NA | TRBJ2-2 | once | TRBV20-1 | CSAKTGNTGELFF | TGCAGTGCAAAAACAGGGAACACCGGGGAGCTGTTTTTT
TRBD2 | TRBJ2-1 | many | TRBV10-3 | CASALSGSGRFSYNEQFF | TGTGCCTCCGCCCTTAGCGGGAGTGGGAGATTTTCCTACAATGAGCAGTTCTTC
TRBD1 | TRBJ2-2 | NA | TRBV9 | CASSGPSGTGHTGELFF | TGTGCCAGCAGCGGCCCCTCCGGGACAGGGCACACCGGGGAGCTGTTTTTT
TRBD2 | TRBJ2-2 | NA | TRBV20-1 | CSAGRGLVSTGELFF | TGCAGTGCTGGAAGGGGACTAGTTTCCACCGGGGAGCTGTTTTTT
NA | TRBJ2-7 | NA | TRBV3-1 | CASSYPGLGSYEQYF | TGTGCCAGCAGCTATCCGGGACTTGGATCCTACGAGCAGTACTTC
TRBD2 | TRBJ2-4 | few | TRBV12-3/TRBV12-4 | CASSLVGSGRANIQYF | TGTGCCAGCAGTTTAGTGGGTAGCGGGAGGGCAAACATTCAGTACTTC
NA | TRBJ2-5 | few | TRBV5-5 | CASSLVSAGQETQYF | TGTGCCAGCAGCTTGGTTTCGGCAGGGCAAGAGACCCAGTACTTC
TRBD1 | TRBJ1-5 | NA | TRBV7-8 | CASSLGQGNNQPQHF | TGTGCCAGCAGCTTAGGACAGGGGAACAATCAGCCCCAGCATTTT
TRBD2 | TRBJ2-1 | NA | TRBV5-1 | CASSLRLAGGGIYNEQFF | TGCGCCTCCAGCTTGAGGCTAGCGGGAGGGGGAATCTACAATGAGCAGTTCTTC
NA | TRBJ2-5 | NA | TRBV5-1 | CASSLGVQGGQETQYF | TGCGCCAGCAGCTTGGGCGTACAGGGGGGGCAAGAGACCCAGTACTTC
NA | TRBJ1-5 | NA | TRBV29-1 | CSVSDAQDQPQHF | TGCAGCGTTTCGGATGCGCAGGATCAGCCCCAGCATTTT
NA | TRBJ1-5 | few | TRBV12-3/TRBV12-4 | CASRPRGYSNQPQHF | TGTGCCAGCAGACCAAGGGGTTATAGCAATCAGCCCCAGCATTTT
NA | TRBJ2-2 | few | TRBV6-5 | CASSSNLGNTGELFF | TGTGCCAGCAGTTCCAATCTGGGTAACACCGGGGAGCTGTTTTTT
TRBD1 | TRBJ2-2 | NA | TRBV7-2 | CASSSGQVAGELFF | TGTGCCAGCAGCTCAGGACAGGTGGCCGGGGAGCTGTTTTTT
TRBD1 | TRBJ2-2 | NA | TRBV12-3/TRBV12-4 | CATGQGMNTGELFF | TGTGCCACCGGACAGGGGATGAACACCGGGGAGCTGTTTTTT